This T cell receptor beta chain was retrieved from a study of neoadjuvant anti-PD-1 for oral cavity cancer. The data were produced by immunoSEQ multiplex PCR, yet TCRdb's version contains in-frame clones alone and is incomplete. The sample has 75,000 to 100,000 clones, roughly four fifths seen once. Stage II-IVA oral cavity squamous cell carcinoma was new and untreated by systemic or radiation therapy. Note on this clone: Its target is not known.

Notes on the study in general: Higher pretreatment Treg/Th17 ratios tracked higher pretreatment blood clonality.

This CDR3 region has 16 residues. Germline CDR1 reads SGHAT; CDR2 reads FQNNGV. Trimming cost V 0 bases and J 0 bases; bases outside gene matches: 2. The genes are TRBV11-2 and TRBJ2-3; 8 bases align to TRBD2. The material sequenced was PBMCs, taken before nivolumab (anti-PD-1) treatment. This clonotype was obtained from a person between 35 and 79 years old with oral cavity squamous cell carcinoma. CDR3 residues: CASSLELAGSTDTQYF. The DNA of the CDR3 is TGTGCCAGCAGCTTAGAGTTAGCGGGGAGCACAGATACGCAGTATTTT.